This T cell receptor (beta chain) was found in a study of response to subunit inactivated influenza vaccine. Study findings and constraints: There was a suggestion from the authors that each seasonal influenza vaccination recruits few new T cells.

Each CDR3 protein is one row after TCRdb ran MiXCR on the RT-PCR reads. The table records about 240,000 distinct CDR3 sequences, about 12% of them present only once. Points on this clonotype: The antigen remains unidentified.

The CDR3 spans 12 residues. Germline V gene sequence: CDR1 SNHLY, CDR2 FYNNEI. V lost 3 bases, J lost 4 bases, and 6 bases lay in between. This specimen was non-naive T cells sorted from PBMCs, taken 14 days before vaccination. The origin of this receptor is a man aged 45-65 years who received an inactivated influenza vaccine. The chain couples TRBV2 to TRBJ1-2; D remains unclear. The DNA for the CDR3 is TGTGCCAGCAGTGAGGGTCTCTATGGCTACACCTTC. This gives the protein CASSEGLYGYTF.